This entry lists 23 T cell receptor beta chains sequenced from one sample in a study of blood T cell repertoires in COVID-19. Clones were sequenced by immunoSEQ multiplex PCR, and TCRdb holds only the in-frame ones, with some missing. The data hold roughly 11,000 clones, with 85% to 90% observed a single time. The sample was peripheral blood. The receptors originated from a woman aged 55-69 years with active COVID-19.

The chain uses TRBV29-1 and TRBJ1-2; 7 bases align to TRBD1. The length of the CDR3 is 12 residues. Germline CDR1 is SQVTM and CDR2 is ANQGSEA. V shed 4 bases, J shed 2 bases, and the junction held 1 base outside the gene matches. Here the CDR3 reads CSVGDRNYGYTF. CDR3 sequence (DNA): TGCAGCGTTGGGGACAGAAACTATGGCTACACCTTC. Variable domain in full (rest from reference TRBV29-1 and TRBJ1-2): SAVISQKPSRDICQRGTSLTIQCQVDSQVTMMFWYRQQPGQSLTLIATANQGSEATYESGFVIDKFPISRPNLTFSTLTVSNMSPEDSSIYLCSVGDRNYGYTFGSGTRLTVV.

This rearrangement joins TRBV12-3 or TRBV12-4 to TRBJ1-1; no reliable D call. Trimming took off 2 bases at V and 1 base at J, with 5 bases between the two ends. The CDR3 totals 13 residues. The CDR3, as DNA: TGTGCCAGCAGTTTACTCCCGAACACTGAAGCTTTCTTT. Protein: CASSLLPNTEAFF.

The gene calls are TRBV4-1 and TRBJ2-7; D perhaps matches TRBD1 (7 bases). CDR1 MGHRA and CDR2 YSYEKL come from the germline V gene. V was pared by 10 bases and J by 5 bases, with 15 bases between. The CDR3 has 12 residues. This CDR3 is CATLGRGDEQYF. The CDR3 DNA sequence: TGCGCCACCCTAGGCAGGGGGGACGAGCAGTACTTC.

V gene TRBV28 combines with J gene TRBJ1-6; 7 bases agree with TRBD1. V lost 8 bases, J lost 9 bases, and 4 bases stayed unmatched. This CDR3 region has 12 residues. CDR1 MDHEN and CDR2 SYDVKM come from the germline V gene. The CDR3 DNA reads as TGTGCCAGCGAGGGGGCGCGTTCACCCCTCCACTTT. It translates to CASEGARSPLHF.

The CDR3 DNA follows: TGTGCCAGCACCCCTGGAGTGAGGGCAGCGGAGACCCAGTACTTC. This gives the protein CASTPGVRAAETQYF. The genes are TRBV14 and TRBJ2-5; TRBD2 is a possible D gene (5 bases). V lost 7 bases to trimming and J lost 5 bases, with 20 bases between them. CDR3 length: 15 amino acids. The germline gives CDR1 SGHDN, CDR2 FVKESK. The whole variable domain, filled in from reference TRBV14 and TRBJ2-5, reads EAGVTQFPSHSVIEKGQTVTLRCDPISGHDNLYWYRRVMGKEIKFLLHFVKESKQDESGMPNNRFLAERTGGTYSTLKVQPAELEDSGVYFCASTPGVRAAETQYFGPGTRLLVL.

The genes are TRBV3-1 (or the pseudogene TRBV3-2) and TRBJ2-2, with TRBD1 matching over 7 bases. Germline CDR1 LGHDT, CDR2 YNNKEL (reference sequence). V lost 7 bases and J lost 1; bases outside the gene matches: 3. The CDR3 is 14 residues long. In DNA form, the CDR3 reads TGTGCCAGCAATAGACAGGGGAACACCGGGGAGCTGTTTTTT. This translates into CASNRQGNTGELFF.

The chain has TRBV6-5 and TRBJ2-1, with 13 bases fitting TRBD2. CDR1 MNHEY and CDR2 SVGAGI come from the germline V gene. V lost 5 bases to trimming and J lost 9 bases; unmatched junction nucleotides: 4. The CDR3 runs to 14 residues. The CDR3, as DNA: TGTGCCAGCAGTCCGGGACTAGCGGGAAGTGAGCAGTTCTTC. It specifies CASSPGLAGSEQFF.

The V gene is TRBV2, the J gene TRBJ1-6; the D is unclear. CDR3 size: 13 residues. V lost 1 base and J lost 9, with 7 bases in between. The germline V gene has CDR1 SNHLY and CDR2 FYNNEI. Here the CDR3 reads CASSEESSSPLHF. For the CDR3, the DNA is TGTGCCAGCAGTGAAGAGTCGAGTTCACCCCTCCACTTT.

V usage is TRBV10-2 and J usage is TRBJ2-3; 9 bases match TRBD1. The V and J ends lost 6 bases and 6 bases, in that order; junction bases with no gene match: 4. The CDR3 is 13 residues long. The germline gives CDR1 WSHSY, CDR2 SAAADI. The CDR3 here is CASSTGGADTQYF. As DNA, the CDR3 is TGCGCCAGCAGCACAGGGGGCGCGGATACGCAGTATTTT.

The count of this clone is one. The CDR3 DNA follows: TGTGCCAGCAGCCCGCCCCCCCAGTCCGGGACAGCCTATAATTCACCCCTCCACTTT. Translation gives CASSPPPQSGTAYNSPLHF. J is TRBJ1-6 and V is TRBV9; 7 bases map to TRBD1. CDR3 length: 19 amino acids. In germline, CDR1 is SGDLS, CDR2 YYNGEE. The V gene end was trimmed by 4 bases and the J gene end by 2 bases; junction bases not matched to a gene: 15.

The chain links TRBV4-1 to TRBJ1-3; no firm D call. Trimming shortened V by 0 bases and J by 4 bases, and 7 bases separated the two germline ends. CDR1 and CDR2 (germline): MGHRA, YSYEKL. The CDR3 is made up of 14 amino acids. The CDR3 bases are TGCGCCAGCAGCCAAGAAATTCAGGGAAACACCATATATTTT. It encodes CASSQEIQGNTIYF.

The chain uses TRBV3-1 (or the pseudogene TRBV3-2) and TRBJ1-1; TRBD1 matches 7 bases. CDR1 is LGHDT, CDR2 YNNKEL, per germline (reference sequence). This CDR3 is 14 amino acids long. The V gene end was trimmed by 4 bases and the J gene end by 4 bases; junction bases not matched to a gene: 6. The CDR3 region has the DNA TGTGCCAGCAGCCGACAGGGTGGCGGCACTGAAGCTTTCTTT. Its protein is CASSRQGGGTEAFF.

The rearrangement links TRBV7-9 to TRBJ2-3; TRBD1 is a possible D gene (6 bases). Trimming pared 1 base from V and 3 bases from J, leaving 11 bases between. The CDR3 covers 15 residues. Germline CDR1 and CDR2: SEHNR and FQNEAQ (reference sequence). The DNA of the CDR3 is TGTGCCAGCAGCTTAGTCGACAGGAATACAGATACGCAGTATTTT. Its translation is CASSLVDRNTDTQYF.

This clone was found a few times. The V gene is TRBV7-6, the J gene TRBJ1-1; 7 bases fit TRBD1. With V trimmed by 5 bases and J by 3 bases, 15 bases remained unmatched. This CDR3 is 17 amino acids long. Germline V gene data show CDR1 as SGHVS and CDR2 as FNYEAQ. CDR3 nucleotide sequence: TGTGCCAGCAGCATAAATCCGACAGGGCAGGTGGACACTGAAGCTTTCTTT. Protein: CASSINPTGQVDTEAFF.

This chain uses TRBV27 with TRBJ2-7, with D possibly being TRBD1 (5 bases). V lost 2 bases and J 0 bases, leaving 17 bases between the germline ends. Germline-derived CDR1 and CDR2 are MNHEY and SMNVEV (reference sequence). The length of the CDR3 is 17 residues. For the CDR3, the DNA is TGTGCCAGCAGTTTAAGGGGTGGGCAGGGCTACTCCTACGAGCAGTACGTC. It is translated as CASSLRGGQGYSYEQYV.

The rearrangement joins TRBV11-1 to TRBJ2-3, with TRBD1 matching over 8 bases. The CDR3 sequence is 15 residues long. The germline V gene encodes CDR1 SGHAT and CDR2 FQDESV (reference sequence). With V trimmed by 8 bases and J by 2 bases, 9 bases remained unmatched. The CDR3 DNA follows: TGTGCCAGCGCCCGACAGGGGTGGGTCACAGATACGCAGTATTTT. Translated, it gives CASARQGWVTDTQYF.

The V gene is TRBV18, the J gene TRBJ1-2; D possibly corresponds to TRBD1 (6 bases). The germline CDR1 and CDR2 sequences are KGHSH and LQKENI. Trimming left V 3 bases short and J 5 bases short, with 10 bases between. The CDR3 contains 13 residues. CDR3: CASSPSGQYGYTF. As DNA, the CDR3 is TGTGCCAGCTCACCCTCCGGACAGTATGGCTACACCTTC.

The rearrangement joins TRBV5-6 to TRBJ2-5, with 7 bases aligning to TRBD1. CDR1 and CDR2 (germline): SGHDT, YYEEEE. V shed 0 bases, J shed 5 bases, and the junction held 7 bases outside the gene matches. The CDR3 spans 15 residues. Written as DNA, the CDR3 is TGTGCCAGCAGCTTGGCCACGGACAGGCGGGAGACCCAGTACTTC. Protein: CASSLATDRRETQYF. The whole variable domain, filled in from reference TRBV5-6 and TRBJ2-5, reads DAGVTQSPTHLIKTRGQQVTLRCSPKSGHDTVSWYQQALGQGPQFIFQYYEEEERQRGNFPDRFSGHQFPNYSSELNVNALLLGDSALYLCASSLATDRRETQYFGPGTRLLVL.

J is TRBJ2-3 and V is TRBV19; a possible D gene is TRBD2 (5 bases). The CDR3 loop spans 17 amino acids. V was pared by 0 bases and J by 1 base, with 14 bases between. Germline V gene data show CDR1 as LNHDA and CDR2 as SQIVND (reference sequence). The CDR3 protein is CASSIDLASSRTDTQYF. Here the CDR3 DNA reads TGTGCCAGTAGTATAGATCTGGCTAGCTCCCGCACAGATACGCAGTATTTT.

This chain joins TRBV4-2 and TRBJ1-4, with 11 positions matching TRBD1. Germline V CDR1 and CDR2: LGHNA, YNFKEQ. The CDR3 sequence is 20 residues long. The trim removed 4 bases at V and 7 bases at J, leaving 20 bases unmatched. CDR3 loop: CASSPAGPGQGGLFREKLFF. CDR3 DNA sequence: TGTGCCAGCAGCCCTGCGGGACCGGGACAGGGGGGGTTGTTTCGTGAAAAACTGTTTTTT.

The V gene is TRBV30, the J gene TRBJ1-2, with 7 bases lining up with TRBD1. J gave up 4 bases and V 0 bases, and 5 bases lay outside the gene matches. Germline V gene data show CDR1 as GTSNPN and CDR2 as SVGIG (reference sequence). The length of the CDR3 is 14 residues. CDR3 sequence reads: CAWSVQGGSYGYTF. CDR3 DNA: TGTGCCTGGAGTGTCCAGGGGGGATCCTATGGCTACACCTTC.

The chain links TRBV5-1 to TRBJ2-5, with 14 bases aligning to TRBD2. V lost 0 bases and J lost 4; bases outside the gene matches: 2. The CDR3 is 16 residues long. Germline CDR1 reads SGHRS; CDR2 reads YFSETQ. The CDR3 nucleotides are TGCGCCAGCAGCTTGGGACTAGCGGGGGGGCCAGAGACCCAGTACTTC. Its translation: CASSLGLAGGPETQYF.

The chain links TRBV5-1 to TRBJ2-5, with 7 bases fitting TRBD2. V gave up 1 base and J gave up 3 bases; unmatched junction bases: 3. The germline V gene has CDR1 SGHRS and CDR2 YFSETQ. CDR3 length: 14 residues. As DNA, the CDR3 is TGCGCCAGCAGCTTGACGAGCGGGAAAGAGACCCAGTACTTC. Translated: CASSLTSGKETQYF.